The present T cell receptor beta chain was sequenced within a study of synovial regulatory T cells in juvenile arthritis. Study-level findings and limits: Inflammation-associated Treg cells in blood had less TCR diversity than the remaining blood Treg cells. Synovial Treg CDR3 sequences overlapped more with iaTregs than other circulating Tregs. Across patients, iaTreg TCR repertoires were mostly private, partly shared with synovial Teff and blood CPL.

Only in-frame clones appear in the TCRdb table, and some are missing; sequencing was by immunoSEQ multiplex PCR. Recorded here are approximately 9,900 clones; the top ten clones represent under 0.9%. In regard to this clone: Its specificity is unknown.

The germline CDR1 and CDR2 sequences are SGHTA and FQGNSA. This CDR3 has 13 residues. No DNA accompanies this entry. V is TRBV7-2 and J is TRBJ2-3. This TCR was sampled from a donor between 2 and 29 years old with juvenile idiopathic arthritis. The sample taken for sequencing was Treg cells from blood. Subset here: remaining (HLA-DR-negative) circulating blood Treg cells. CDR3 amino acids: CASSPAPTDTQYF.